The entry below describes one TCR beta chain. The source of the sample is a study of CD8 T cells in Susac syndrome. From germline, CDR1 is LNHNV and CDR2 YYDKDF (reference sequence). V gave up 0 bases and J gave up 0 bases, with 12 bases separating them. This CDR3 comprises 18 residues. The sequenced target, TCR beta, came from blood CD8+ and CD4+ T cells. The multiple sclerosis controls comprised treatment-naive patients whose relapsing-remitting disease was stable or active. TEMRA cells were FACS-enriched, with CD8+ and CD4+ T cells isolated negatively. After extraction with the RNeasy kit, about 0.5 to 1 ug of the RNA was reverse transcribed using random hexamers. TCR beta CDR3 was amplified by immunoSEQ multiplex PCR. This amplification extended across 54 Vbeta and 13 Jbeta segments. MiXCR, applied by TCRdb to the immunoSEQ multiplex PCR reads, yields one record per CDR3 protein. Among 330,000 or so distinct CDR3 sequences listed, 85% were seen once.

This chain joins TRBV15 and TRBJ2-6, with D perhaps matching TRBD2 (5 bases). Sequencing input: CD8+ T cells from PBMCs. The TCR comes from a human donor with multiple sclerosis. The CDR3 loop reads CATSRERGASSGANVLTF. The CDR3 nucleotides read TGTGCCACCAGCAGAGAACGGGGTGCGAGCTCTGGGGCCAACGTCCTGACTTTC.